This T cell receptor (beta chain) came from a study of blood T cell repertoires in COVID-19. In the study overall: Some COVID-19 samples were acute and others convalescent; all came from the United States, Italy and Spain.

Sequencing used immunoSEQ multiplex PCR; TCRdb keeps in-frame clones, though not all of them. The table shows 98,000 or so clones, with about 89% occurring only once. CDR3 length: 15 amino acids. The germline gives CDR1 LGHDT, CDR2 YNNKEL (reference sequence). V shed 6 bases, J shed 5 bases, and the junction held 8 bases outside the gene matches. Sequencing was done on a sample of peripheral blood. J is TRBJ2-5 and V is TRBV3-1 (or the pseudogene TRBV3-2), with 11 bases aligning to TRBD1. The receptor comes from a man between 50 and 59 years old with acute or convalescent COVID-19. The CDR3: CASRRWDRGRETQYF. For the CDR3, the DNA is TGTGCCAGCAGAAGATGGGACAGGGGGAGGGAGACCCAGTACTTC.